This entry features one TCR beta chain sequence. The antigen remains unidentified. V was shortened by 1 base and J by 4 bases, with 8 bases between the two germline ends. Germline V gene sequence: CDR1 SEHNR, CDR2 FQNEAQ (reference sequence). The CDR3 has 14 residues. These data originate in a study of T cell responses to AZD1222 COVID-19 vaccine. Whole-study findings and limits: The donors showed a predominance of white British ancestry and of females, with possible underestimation of clonal diversity. At 160-218 and 743-854, vaccine-associated CD4 TCRs were dominant, and they spanned spike.

Method: immunoSEQ multiplex PCR; TCRdb's copy keeps in-frame clones and lacks some. This table has roughly 200,000 clones, 80% to 95% appearing once. The V call is TRBV7-9, the J call TRBJ1-5; weak D call: TRBD1 (5 bases). The receptor was isolated from an adult who received the MenACWY meningococcal vaccine as a control. The sample here was peripheral blood, taken 28 days after the second dose of the MenACWY control vaccine. CDR3 amino acids: CASSLGGRNQPQHF. The CDR3 DNA reads as TGTGCCAGCAGCTTAGGGGGACGGAATCAGCCCCAGCATTTT.